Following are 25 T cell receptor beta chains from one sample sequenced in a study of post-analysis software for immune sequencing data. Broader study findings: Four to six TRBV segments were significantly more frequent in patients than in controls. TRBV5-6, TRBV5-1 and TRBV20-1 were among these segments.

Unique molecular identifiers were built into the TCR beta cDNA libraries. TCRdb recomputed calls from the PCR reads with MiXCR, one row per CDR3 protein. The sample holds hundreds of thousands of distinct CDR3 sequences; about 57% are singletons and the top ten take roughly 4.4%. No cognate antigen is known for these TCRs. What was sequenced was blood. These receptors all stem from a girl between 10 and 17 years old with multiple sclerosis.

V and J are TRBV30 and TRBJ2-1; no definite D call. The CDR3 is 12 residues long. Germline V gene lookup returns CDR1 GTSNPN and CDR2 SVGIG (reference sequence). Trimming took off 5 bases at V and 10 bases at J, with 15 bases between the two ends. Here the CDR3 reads CAWGRVLGEQFF. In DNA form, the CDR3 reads TGTGCCTGGGGTCGCGTTTTGGGGGAGCAGTTCTTC.

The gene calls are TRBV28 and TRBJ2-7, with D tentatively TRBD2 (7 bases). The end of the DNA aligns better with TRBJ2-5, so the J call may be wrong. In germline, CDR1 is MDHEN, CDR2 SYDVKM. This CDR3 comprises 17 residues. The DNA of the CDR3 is TGTGCCAGCAGTTTGAGGGGGGGTATCGGCGGGAGTAAGACCCAGTACTTC. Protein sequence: CASSLRGGIGGSKTQYF.

The CDR3 sequence is CASSSTGEHYEQYF. CDR3 coding DNA: TGTGCCAGCAGCTCCACAGGGGAGCACTACGAGCAGTACTTC. The chain is built from TRBV7-9 and TRBJ2-7; TRBD1 agrees at 7 bases. This CDR3 is 14 amino acids long. Trimming cost V 4 bases and J 3 bases; bases outside gene matches: 6. Germline CDR1 and CDR2: SEHNR and FQNEAQ (reference sequence).

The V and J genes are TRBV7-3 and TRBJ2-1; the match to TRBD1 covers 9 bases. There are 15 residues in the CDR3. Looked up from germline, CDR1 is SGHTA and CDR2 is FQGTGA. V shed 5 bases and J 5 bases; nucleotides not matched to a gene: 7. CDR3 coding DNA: TGTGCCAGCAGCCTCGCTGGGACAGGGAACAATGAGCAGTTCTTC. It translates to CASSLAGTGNNEQFF.

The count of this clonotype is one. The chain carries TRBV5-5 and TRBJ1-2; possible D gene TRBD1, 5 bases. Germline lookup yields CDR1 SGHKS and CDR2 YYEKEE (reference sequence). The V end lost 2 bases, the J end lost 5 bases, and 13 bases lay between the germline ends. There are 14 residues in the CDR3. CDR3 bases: TGTGCCAGCAGCTTTCGGGGGGTCCTATATGGCTACACCTTC. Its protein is CASSFRGVLYGYTF.

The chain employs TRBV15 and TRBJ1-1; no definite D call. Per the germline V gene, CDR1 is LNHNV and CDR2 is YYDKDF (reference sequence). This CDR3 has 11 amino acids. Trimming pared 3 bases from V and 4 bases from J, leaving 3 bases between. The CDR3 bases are TGTGCCACCAGCAGGGTCACTGAAGCTTTCTTT. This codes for CATSRVTEAFF.

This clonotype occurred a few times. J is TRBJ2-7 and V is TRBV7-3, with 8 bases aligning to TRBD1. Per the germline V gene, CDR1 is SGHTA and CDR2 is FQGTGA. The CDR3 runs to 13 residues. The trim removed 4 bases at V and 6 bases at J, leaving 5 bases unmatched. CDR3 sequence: CASSSDREGEQYF. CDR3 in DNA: TGTGCCAGCAGCTCGGACAGGGAAGGCGAGCAGTACTTC.

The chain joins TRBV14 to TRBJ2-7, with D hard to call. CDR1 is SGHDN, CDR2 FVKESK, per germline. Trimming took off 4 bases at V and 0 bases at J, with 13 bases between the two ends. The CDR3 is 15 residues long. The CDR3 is CASSPWGRSSYEQYF. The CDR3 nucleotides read TGTGCCAGCAGCCCTTGGGGAAGGAGCTCCTACGAGCAGTACTTC. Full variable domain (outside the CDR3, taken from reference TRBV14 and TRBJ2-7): EAGVTQFPSHSVIEKGQTVTLRCDPISGHDNLYWYRRVMGKEIKFLLHFVKESKQDESGMPNNRFLAERTGGTYSTLKVQPAELEDSGVYFCASSPWGRSSYEQYFGPGTRLTVT.

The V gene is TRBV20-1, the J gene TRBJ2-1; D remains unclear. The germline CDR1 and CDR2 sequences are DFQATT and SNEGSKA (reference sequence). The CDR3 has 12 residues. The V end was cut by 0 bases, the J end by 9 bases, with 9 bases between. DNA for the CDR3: TGCAGTGCTAGAGATCTTGGCCGTGAGCAGTTCTTC. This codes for CSARDLGREQFF.

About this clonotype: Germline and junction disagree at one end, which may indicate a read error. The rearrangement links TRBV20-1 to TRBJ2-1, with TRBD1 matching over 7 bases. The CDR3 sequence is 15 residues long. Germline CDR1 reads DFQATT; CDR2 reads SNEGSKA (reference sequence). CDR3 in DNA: TGCAGTGCTACCGACAGGGAATCGCTATACAATGAGCGGTTCTTC. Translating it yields CSATDRESLYNERFF.

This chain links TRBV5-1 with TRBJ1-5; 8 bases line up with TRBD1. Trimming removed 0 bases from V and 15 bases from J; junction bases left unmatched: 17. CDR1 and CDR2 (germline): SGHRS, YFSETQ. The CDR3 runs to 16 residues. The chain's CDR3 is CASSLEAGGRGGLRHF. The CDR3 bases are TGCGCCAGCAGCTTGGAGGCAGGGGGCAGGGGAGGTTTAAGGCATTTT.

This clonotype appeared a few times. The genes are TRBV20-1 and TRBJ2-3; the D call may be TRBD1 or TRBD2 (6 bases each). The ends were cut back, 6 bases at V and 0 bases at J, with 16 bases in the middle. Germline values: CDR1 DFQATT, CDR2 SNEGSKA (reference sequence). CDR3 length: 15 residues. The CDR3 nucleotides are TGCAGTGCGCCCCGCGGGGACACTAGCACAGATACGCAGTATTTT. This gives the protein CSAPRGDTSTDTQYF.

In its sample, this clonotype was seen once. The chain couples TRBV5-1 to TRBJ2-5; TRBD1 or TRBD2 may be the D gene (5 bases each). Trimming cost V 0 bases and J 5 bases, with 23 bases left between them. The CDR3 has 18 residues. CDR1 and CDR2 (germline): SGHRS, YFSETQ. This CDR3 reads CASSLAWLLGDAMETQYF. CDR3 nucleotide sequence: TGCGCCAGCAGCTTGGCCTGGTTACTCGGGGACGCAATGGAGACCCAGTACTTC.

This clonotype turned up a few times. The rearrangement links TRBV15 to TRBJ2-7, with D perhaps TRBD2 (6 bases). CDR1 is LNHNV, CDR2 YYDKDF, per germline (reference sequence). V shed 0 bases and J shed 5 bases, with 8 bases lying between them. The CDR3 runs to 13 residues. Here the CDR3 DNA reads TGTGCCACCAGCAGAGATTGGGGGGACGAGCAGTACTTC. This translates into CATSRDWGDEQYF.

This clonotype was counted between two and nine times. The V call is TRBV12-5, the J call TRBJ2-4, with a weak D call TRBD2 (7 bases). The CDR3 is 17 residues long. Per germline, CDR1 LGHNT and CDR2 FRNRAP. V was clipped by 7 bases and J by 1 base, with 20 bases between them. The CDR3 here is CASAPPAAGAAKNIQYF. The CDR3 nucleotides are TGTGCTAGTGCCCCCCCAGCGGCGGGGGCGGCCAAAAACATTCAGTACTTC.

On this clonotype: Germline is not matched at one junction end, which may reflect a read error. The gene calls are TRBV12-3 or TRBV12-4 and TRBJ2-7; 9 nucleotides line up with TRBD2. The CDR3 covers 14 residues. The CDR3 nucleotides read TGTGCCAGCAGATTAGCGGGGGTACCCTACGAGCAGTACTTC. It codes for CASRLAGVPYEQYF.

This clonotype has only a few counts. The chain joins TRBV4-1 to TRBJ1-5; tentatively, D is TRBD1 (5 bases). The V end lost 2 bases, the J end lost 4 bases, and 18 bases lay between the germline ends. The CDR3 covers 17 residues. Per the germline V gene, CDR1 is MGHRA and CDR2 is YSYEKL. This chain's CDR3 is CASSQPLGGAANQPQHF. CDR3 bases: TGCGCCAGCAGCCAACCACTGGGAGGGGCCGCAAATCAGCCCCAGCATTTT.

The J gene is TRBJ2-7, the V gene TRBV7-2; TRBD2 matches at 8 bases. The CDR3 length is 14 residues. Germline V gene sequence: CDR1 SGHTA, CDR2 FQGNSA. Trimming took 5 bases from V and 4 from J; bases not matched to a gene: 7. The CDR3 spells CASSARSGVYEQYF. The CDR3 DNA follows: TGTGCCAGCAGCGCCCGTAGCGGGGTATACGAGCAGTACTTC.

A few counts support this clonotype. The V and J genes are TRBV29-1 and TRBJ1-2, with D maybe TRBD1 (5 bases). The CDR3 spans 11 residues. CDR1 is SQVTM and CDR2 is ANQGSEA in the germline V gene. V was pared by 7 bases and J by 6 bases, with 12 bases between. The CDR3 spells CSATTGDGYTF. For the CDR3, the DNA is TGCAGCGCTACCACGGGGGATGGCTACACCTTC.

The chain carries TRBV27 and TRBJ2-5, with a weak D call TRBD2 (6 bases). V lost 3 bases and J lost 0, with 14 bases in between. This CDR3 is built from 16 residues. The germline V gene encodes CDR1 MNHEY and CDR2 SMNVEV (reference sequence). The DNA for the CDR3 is TGTGCCAGCAGTTTGGGCCCCGGGACTTACCAAGAGACCCAGTACTTC. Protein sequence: CASSLGPGTYQETQYF.

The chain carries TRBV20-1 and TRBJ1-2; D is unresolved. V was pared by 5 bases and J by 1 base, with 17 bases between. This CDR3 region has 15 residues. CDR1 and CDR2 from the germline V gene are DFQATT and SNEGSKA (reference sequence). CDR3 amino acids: CSAPLNGNSNYGYTF. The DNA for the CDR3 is TGCAGTGCTCCCTTAAATGGAAACAGTAACTATGGCTACACCTTC.

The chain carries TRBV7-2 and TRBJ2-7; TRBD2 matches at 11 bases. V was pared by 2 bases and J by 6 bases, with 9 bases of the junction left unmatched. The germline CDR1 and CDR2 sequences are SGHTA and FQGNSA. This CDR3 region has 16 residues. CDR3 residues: CASSLRGRTSGFEQYF. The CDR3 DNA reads TGTGCCAGCAGCTTAAGGGGTCGGACTAGCGGGTTCGAGCAGTACTTC. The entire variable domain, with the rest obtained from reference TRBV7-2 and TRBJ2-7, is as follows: GAGVSQSPSNKVTEKGKDVELRCDPISGHTALYWYRQSLGQGLEFLIYFQGNSAPDKSGLPSDRFSAERTGGSVSTLTIQRTQQEDSAVYLCASSLRGRTSGFEQYFGPGTRLTVT.

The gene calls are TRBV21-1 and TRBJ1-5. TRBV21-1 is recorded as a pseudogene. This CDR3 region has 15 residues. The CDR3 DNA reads TGTGCCAGCAGCAAAGGGCCGTTCTCCAATCAGCCCCAGCATTTT. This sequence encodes CASSKGPFSNQPQHF.

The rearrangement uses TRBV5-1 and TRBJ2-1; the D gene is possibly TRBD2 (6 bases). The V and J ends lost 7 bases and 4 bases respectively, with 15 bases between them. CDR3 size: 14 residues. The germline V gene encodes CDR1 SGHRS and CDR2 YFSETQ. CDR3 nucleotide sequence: TGCGCCAGCGGCCCGCGGGACCAATACAATGAGCAGTTCTTC. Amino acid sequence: CASGPRDQYNEQFF.

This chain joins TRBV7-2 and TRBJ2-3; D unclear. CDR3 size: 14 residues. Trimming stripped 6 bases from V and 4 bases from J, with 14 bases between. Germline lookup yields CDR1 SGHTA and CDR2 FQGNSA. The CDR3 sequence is CASRSVGSPDTQYF. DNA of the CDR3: TGTGCCAGCAGGTCCGTCGGTTCTCCAGATACGCAGTATTTT.